A selection of T cell receptor beta chains follows, all from one sample in a study of blood T cell repertoires in COVID-19. Only in-frame clones appear in the TCRdb table, and some are missing; sequencing was by immunoSEQ multiplex PCR. The sample contains approximately 210,000 clones, approximately 82% of which appear only once. The material sequenced was peripheral blood. The source of these receptors is a woman at least 80 years old with acute or convalescent COVID-19. CDR3s include the opening cysteine and the closing phenylalanine or tryptophan. The D gene is left open where the match is weak. Clone size is shown for a subset of rows, as once, few, many or a class of expanded clone.

TRBJ2-1	TRBV3-1/TRBV3-2	NA	NA	TGTGCCAGCAGCCTCCCCGGGGTCCCAATCAGTGAGCAGTTCTTC	CASSLPGVPISEQFF
TRBJ2-3	TRBV5-4	TRBD1	NA	TGTGCCAGCAGCGTTGACAGGGGACGCGGAGATACGCAGTATTTT	CASSVDRGRGDTQYF
TRBJ1-5	TRBV11-3	TRBD1	NA	TGTGCCAGCAGCGAAGGGACAGACTCCATGCAGCCCCAGCATTTT	CASSEGTDSMQPQHF
TRBJ1-1	TRBV28	NA	NA	TGTGCCAGCAGCCCCTCACAGGGGAACACTGAAGCTTTCTTT	CASSPSQGNTEAFF
TRBJ2-7	TRBV11-3	NA	NA	TGTGCCAGCAGCTTACAGGGGCCCTCCTACGAGCAGTACTTC	CASSLQGPSYEQYF
TRBJ1-4	TRBV7-9	TRBD1	few	TGTGCCAGCAGCCACTCCTCAAGGGACAGCCTTGATGAAAAACTGTTTTTT	CASSHSSRDSLDEKLFF
TRBJ2-5	TRBV11-2	TRBD2	NA	TGTGCCAGCACCCGCGGGGGGGGAGAGACCCAGTACTTC	CASTRGGGETQYF
TRBJ2-7	TRBV15	TRBD1	NA	TGTGCCACCAGCAGAGATGGGACAGGGGGCGAGCAGTACTTC	CATSRDGTGGEQYF
TRBJ1-1	TRBV27	TRBD1	NA	TGTGCCAGCAGGCCCAGATCCGGGACAGATGAAGCTTTCTTT	CASRPRSGTDEAFF
TRBJ2-3	TRBV7-2	TRBD2	NA	TGTGCCAGCAGCTCCGGACTAGCGAAGGGTACAGATACGCAGTATTTT	CASSSGLAKGTDTQYF
TRBJ1-6	TRBV28	TRBD1	NA	TGTGCCAGCAGTTACAGGACAGGGGTTGCGAATTCACCCCTCCACTTT	CASSYRTGVANSPLHF
TRBJ2-5	TRBV6-6	NA	NA	TGTGCCAGCAGTTATGGTCAGGGAACGCAAGAGACCCAGTACTTC	CASSYGQGTQETQYF
TRBJ1-1	TRBV18	TRBD1	once	TGTGCCAGCTCACCTTTGGGACAGGCATTTGGAAGGAGCACTGAAGCTTTCTTT	CASSPLGQAFGRSTEAFF
TRBJ2-7	TRBV7-3	NA	NA	TGTGCCAGCAGCTTACCGGCCCGAGGTAGATGGGCCTACGAGCAGTACTTC	CASSLPARGRWAYEQYF
TRBJ1-5	TRBV3-1/TRBV3-2	TRBD1	once	TGTGCCAGCAGCCAGAGGCCGGGACAGGGTGGCCAGCCCCAGCATTTT	CASSQRPGQGGQPQHF
TRBJ1-6	TRBV27	NA	few	TGTGCCAGCAGTTTATCAGGAGTTAAAAATTCACCCCTCCACTTT	CASSLSGVKNSPLHF
TRBJ1-6	TRBV11-2	NA	NA	TGTGCCAGCAGCCCCACGGGGGGCCTTAATTCACCCCTCCACTTT	CASSPTGGLNSPLHF
TRBJ1-5	TRBV12-3/TRBV12-4	NA	NA	TGTGCCAGCAGTCCCGGGCGGGCCGGAGAACAGCATTTT	CASSPGRAGEQHF